This T cell receptor beta chain is drawn from a study of T cells in Graves' hyperthyroidism and ophthalmopathy. Study results and limitations: Ophthalmopathy and stable hyperthyroidism were separated by a 13 V-J model. Onset of ophthalmopathy came a median around 6.2 months after the model predicted it. Among thyroid clonotypes expanded above 0.001, most also appeared in blood.

Uncontrolled infection, other autoimmune disease, pregnancy or lactation led to exclusion. There were TCR beta CDR3 regions amplified from RNA transcripts. The study used the HTBI primer set for a first-round RT-PCR of the TCR CDR3. TCRdb ran MiXCR on the multiplex PCR reads and lists one entry per CDR3 protein. Altogether around 500,000 distinct CDR3 sequences are present, about 15% being singletons, with the ten largest covering roughly 13%. CDR1 is SEHNR, CDR2 FQNEAQ, per germline (reference sequence). After removal of 3 bases from V and 2 bases from J, the junction contained 8 bases not matched to a gene. This CDR3 comprises 16 residues. This clonotype occurred many times. Its cognate antigen is unknown.

The chain is built from TRBV7-9 and TRBJ2-3; TRBD2 aligns across 7 bases. Sequencing input: blood. The TCR comes from a woman aged 40 to 50 with Graves' hyperthyroidism. The DNA of the CDR3 is TGTGCCAGCAGCTTTACAGCGGGATCCTCCACAGATACGCAGTATTTT. Protein sequence: CASSFTAGSSTDTQYF.